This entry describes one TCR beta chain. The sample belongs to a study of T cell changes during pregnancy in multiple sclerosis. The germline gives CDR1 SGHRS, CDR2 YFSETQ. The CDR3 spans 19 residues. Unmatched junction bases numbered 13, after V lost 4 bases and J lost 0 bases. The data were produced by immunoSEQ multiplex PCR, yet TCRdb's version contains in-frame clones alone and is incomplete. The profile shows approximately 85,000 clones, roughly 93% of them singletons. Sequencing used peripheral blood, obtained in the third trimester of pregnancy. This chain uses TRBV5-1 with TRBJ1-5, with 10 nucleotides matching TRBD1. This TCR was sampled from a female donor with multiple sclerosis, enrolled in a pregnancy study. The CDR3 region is CASSPDRGRVPLSNQPQHF. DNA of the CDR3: TGCGCCAGCAGCCCTGACAGGGGGCGCGTCCCCCTTAGCAATCAGCCCCAGCATTTT.